This T cell receptor beta chain is drawn from a study of cytomegalovirus exposure and HLA in healthy donors. Study findings and constraints: Accurate predictions that matched the HLA-A and HLA-B alleles of most subjects were reportedly made from TCR beta sequences.

The PCR was carried out with 60 Vbeta primers and 13 Jbeta primers. Using immunoSEQ multiplex PCR, the repertoire was profiled, and TCRdb retains in-frame clones only, with some absent. The sample records 130,000 or so clones, about 70% being singletons. This clone was found a few times. The antigen remains undetermined. Germline assignment: CDR1 MDHEN and CDR2 SYDVKM. The V gene lost 2 bases and the J gene lost 2 bases, with 17 bases spanning the gap. This CDR3 region has 17 residues. The receptor's source is a woman aged 40 to 49 in good health and CMV-seropositive. Sample: PBMCs. J is TRBJ2-3 and V is TRBV28; D is possibly TRBD2 (6 bases). The CDR3 protein is CASSLTGAFSSTDTQYF. The CDR3 DNA follows: TGTGCCAGCAGTTTAACGGGAGCTTTCAGTTCCACAGATACGCAGTATTTT.